A single sample gave rise to the 22 T cell receptor beta chains below, sequenced in a study of shared T cell receptors in the human thymus. Repertoires were generated with immunoSEQ multiplex PCR, while TCRdb's copy carries only in-frame clones and drops some. The sample holds 500,000 to 550,000 clones; about 84% are singletons and the top ten take approximately 0.013%. The same sample was also used in a study of human thymus T cells.

Sequenced: thymocytes. The receptors originated from a boy under two years old with a congenital heart defect.

J is TRBJ2-7 and V is TRBV12-5; 7 bases agree with TRBD2. Trimming at V came to 0 bases and at J to 2 bases, leaving 1 base not matched to a gene. The germline V gene has CDR1 LGHNT and CDR2 FRNRAP. This CDR3 has 14 amino acids. The chain's CDR3 is CASGLVREAYEQYF. DNA of the CDR3: TGTGCTAGTGGTTTGGTACGGGAGGCCTACGAGCAGTACTTC.

CDR3 sequence reads: CASTGGRGEHEQFF. The CDR3 region has the DNA TGTGCCAGCACGGGCGGGAGGGGTGAGCATGAGCAGTTCTTC. V gene TRBV27 combines with J gene TRBJ2-1, with 9 bases that match TRBD2. The trim removed 7 bases at V and 8 bases at J, leaving 9 bases unmatched. The germline gives CDR1 MNHEY, CDR2 SMNVEV (reference sequence). The CDR3 spans 14 residues.

V and J are TRBV21-1 and TRBJ2-7; TRBD1, the D gene given by the table, was not confirmed from the DNA. TRBV21-1 is assigned pseudogene status. CDR3 length: 14 residues. The CDR3 bases are TGTGCCAGCAGACAGTTCCCCTTAACCTACGAGCAGTACTTC. The encoded protein is CASRQFPLTYEQYF.

The chain employs TRBV12-5 and TRBJ2-5; 11 nucleotides line up with TRBD1. The CDR3 totals 16 residues. V lost 5 bases and J lost 0; bases outside the gene matches: 5. Germline loops: CDR1 LGHNT, CDR2 FRNRAP. In DNA form, the CDR3 reads TGTGCTAGTGGTATCCGGGACAGGGGGTACCAAGAGACCCAGTACTTC. Protein product: CASGIRDRGYQETQYF. The full variable domain, in which reference TRBV12-5 and TRBJ2-5 provide the parts outside the CDR3, is DARVTQTPRHKVTEMGQEVTMRCQPILGHNTVFWYRQTMMQGLELLAYFRNRAPLDDSGMPKDRFSAEMPDATLATLKIQPSEPRDSAVYFCASGIRDRGYQETQYFGPGTRLLVL.

The chain carries TRBV6-5 and TRBJ1-1; 9 positions match TRBD1. Germline V CDR1 and CDR2: MNHEY, SVGAGI. CDR3 length equals 14 residues. Trimming took 2 bases from V and 8 from J; bases not matched to a gene: 6. DNA for the CDR3: TGTGCCAGCAGTTACACGACAGGGGGAAGGGAAGCTTTCTTT. It codes for CASSYTTGGREAFF.

The rearrangement uses TRBV4-1 and TRBJ1-2; D remains ambiguous. CDR3 length: 15 residues. Germline V CDR1 and CDR2: MGHRA, YSYEKL. The V end was cut by 4 bases, the J end by 2 bases, with 14 bases between. As DNA, the CDR3 is TGCGCCAGCAGCCCCGGATGGACGGGAAACTATGGCTACACCTTC. This codes for CASSPGWTGNYGYTF.

This clone was counted a single time. This chain uses TRBV7-3 with TRBJ1-1; the D gene is possibly TRBD1 (5 bases). The germline gives CDR1 SGHTA, CDR2 FQGTGA. V lost 2 bases and J lost 2, with 9 bases in between. The CDR3 runs 14 residues. The CDR3 sequence is CASSLAGTNTEAFF. In nucleotides, the CDR3 is TGTGCCAGCAGCTTAGCGGGGACTAACACTGAAGCTTTCTTT.

This clone appeared a single time. V is TRBV28 and J is TRBJ2-7, with D maybe TRBD1 (6 bases). Per germline, CDR1 MDHEN and CDR2 SYDVKM. This CDR3 is 15 amino acids long. V was trimmed by 3 bases and J by 3 bases, leaving 15 bases between them. The CDR3 loop reads CASSFRGTTLYEQYF. The CDR3 nucleotides read TGTGCCAGCAGTTTTAGGGGGACAACCCTCTACGAGCAGTACTTC. Full variable domain (missing parts from reference TRBV28 and TRBJ2-7): DVKVTQSSRYLVKRTGEKVFLECVQDMDHENMFWYRQDPGLGLRLIYFSYDVKMKEKGDIPEGYSVSREKKERFSLILESASTNQTSMYLCASSFRGTTLYEQYFGPGTRLTVT.

The rearrangement joins TRBV7-2 to TRBJ1-5, with D tentatively TRBD1 (5 bases). The CDR3 sequence is 19 residues long. Deletions cut 2 bases from V and 2 bases from J, with 22 bases between. CDR1 and CDR2 (germline): SGHTA, FQGNSA. The CDR3 region is CASSLLGPEGRGGNQPQHF. The CDR3 DNA follows: TGTGCCAGCAGCTTACTAGGCCCGGAGGGGCGCGGGGGCAATCAGCCCCAGCATTTT.

The genes are TRBV5-1 and TRBJ1-4, with a tentative D call TRBD1 (5 bases). Trimming shortened V by 0 bases and J by 5 bases, and 11 bases separated the two germline ends. Per the germline V gene, CDR1 is SGHRS and CDR2 is YFSETQ. The CDR3 runs to 15 residues. In DNA, the CDR3 is TGCGCCAGCAGCTTGGCCCGAGCAGGGAATGAAAAACTGTTTTTT. Translating gives CASSLARAGNEKLFF.

The gene calls are TRBV7-9 and TRBJ2-7, with a tentative D call TRBD2 (7 bases). With 5 bases removed from V and 6 bases from J, the gap between germline ends came to 23 bases. The CDR3 runs 16 residues. The germline gives CDR1 SEHNR, CDR2 FQNEAQ (reference sequence). The CDR3 DNA follows: TGTGCCAGCAGCATAACCGCGGGGGCGTCGGCGAGCGAGCAGTACTTC. It encodes CASSITAGASASEQYF.

The gene calls are TRBV4-3 and TRBJ2-5; 7 bases match TRBD2. Germline V gives CDR1 LGHNA, CDR2 YSLEER. This CDR3 is built from 18 residues. Trimming took 2 bases from V and 0 from J; bases not matched to a gene: 12. This CDR3 reads CASSQQGGGPMYQETQYF. The CDR3 coding sequence is TGCGCCAGCAGCCAACAGGGCGGGGGACCGATGTACCAAGAGACCCAGTACTTC.

The V call is TRBV20-1, the J call TRBJ1-1, with a possible D match to TRBD1 (6 bases). Deletions cut 5 bases from V and 4 bases from J, with 8 bases between. The CDR3 is made up of 11 amino acids. CDR1 is DFQATT and CDR2 is SNEGSKA in the germline V gene (reference sequence). The CDR3 region has the DNA TGCAGTGCTCAAGGGGGCACTGAAGCTTTCTTT. Translated: CSAQGGTEAFF.

This clone was detected only once. The CDR3 sequence is CATSRHAGGQAANYGYTF. The DNA for the CDR3 is TGTGCCACCAGCAGACACGCGGGCGGGCAGGCGGCTAACTATGGCTACACCTTC. The rearrangement uses TRBV15 and TRBJ1-2; D is ambiguous. V gave up 2 bases and J gave up 0 bases, with 19 bases separating them. Germline CDR1 is LNHNV and CDR2 is YYDKDF (reference sequence). The CDR3 length is 18 residues.

The chain employs TRBV5-6 and TRBJ2-7; 8 bases agree with TRBD1. Per the germline V gene, CDR1 is SGHDT and CDR2 is YYEEEE. The CDR3 runs to 18 residues. The trim removed 0 bases at V and 0 bases at J, leaving 11 bases unmatched. CDR3 nucleotides: TGTGCCAGCAGCTTGGGTATGGAAGTCGGGACAGGCTCCTACGAGCAGTACTTC. Its protein product is CASSLGMEVGTGSYEQYF.

This clone was counted between two and nine times. The genes are TRBV28 and TRBJ1-1; 10 positions match TRBD1. CDR1 is MDHEN and CDR2 is SYDVKM in the germline V gene. J was trimmed by 0 bases and V by 7 bases; bases with no gene match: 8. The CDR3 totals 16 residues. CDR3 in DNA: TGTGCCAGCACCTGGACAGGGGGTCTAGTGAACACTGAAGCTTTCTTT. It specifies CASTWTGGLVNTEAFF.

The CDR3 protein is CASSQDLGLAADSYNEQFF. Here the CDR3 DNA reads TGCGCCAGCAGCCAAGATCTAGGACTAGCGGCCGACTCCTACAATGAGCAGTTCTTC. The chain couples TRBV4-1 to TRBJ2-1; 10 positions match TRBD2. CDR3 length: 19 amino acids. Per the germline V gene, CDR1 is MGHRA and CDR2 is YSYEKL. The trim removed 0 bases at V and 0 bases at J, leaving 8 bases unmatched.

The rearrangement joins TRBV4-3 to TRBJ2-3; tentative D call: TRBD2 (5 bases). Trimming removed 0 bases at V and 1 base at J, with 17 bases between. Germline V CDR1 and CDR2: LGHNA, YSLEER. CDR3 length equals 18 residues. CDR3 sequence: CASSQDPGLARGTDTQYF. The CDR3 coding sequence is TGCGCCAGCAGCCAAGACCCCGGCCTAGCTAGGGGCACAGATACGCAGTATTTT.

The chain has TRBV10-2 and TRBJ2-1; D perhaps matches TRBD2 (5 bases). The germline V gene encodes CDR1 WSHSY and CDR2 SAAADI. This CDR3 comprises 15 residues. V lost 2 bases and J 8 bases, leaving 16 bases between the germline ends. The CDR3 DNA is TGCGCCAGCAGTGAGAGCGGTGGAGGTATCGATGAGCAGTTCTTC. Translation gives CASSESGGGIDEQFF.

This clone was recorded only once. V and J are TRBV4-3 and TRBJ2-2; 8 bases fit TRBD1. CDR1 and CDR2 (germline): LGHNA, YSLEER. Trimming removed 1 base from V and 2 bases from J; junction bases left unmatched: 6. This CDR3 spans 17 amino acids. CDR3 nucleotides: TGCGCCAGCAGCCAAGTCCCGACAGGGGCAAACACCGGGGAGCTGTTTTTT. It is translated as CASSQVPTGANTGELFF.

The CDR3 protein is CASSPGTGETIQYF. CDR3 in DNA: TGCGCCAGCAGCCCCGGGACAGGGGAGACCATTCAGTACTTC. This chain links TRBV5-1 with TRBJ2-4; 10 bases match TRBD1. Germline V gives CDR1 SGHRS, CDR2 YFSETQ. The CDR3 sequence is 14 residues long. Trimming cost V 4 bases and J 9 bases; bases outside gene matches: 7.

The chain employs TRBV5-4 and TRBJ2-1, with 9 positions matching TRBD2. The CDR3 runs 17 residues. Germline V gene data show CDR1 as SGHNT and CDR2 as YYREEE (reference sequence). Trimming removed 3 bases from V and 7 bases from J; junction bases left unmatched: 14. The CDR3 spells CASSSLLRTSELNEQFF. The CDR3 bases are TGTGCCAGCAGCTCACTCCTTAGGACTAGCGAGCTGAATGAGCAGTTCTTC.